This TCR beta chain originates from a study of blood T cells in healthy people across ages. CDR1 and CDR2 (germline): SGHRS, YFSETQ. V was shortened by 0 bases and J by 8 bases, with 17 bases between the two germline ends. The length of the CDR3 is 15 residues. Sample-barcoded 5' priming and a J-beta primer mix drove a second PCR of about 7 to 11 cycles. A single record per CDR3 protein comes from TCRdb applying MiXCR to the 5' RACE reads. The sample records some 560,000 distinct CDR3 sequences, approximately 26% being singletons. Extraction of total RNA produced a minimum of 5.5 micrograms from each sample. In addition, the sample was reused for a study of T cells of mothers and their children. From that paper: A few healthy Caucasian mothers gave samples, and so did their six children.

V is TRBV5-1 and J is TRBJ1-2; possible D gene TRBD1, 5 bases. Source material: blood. The clonotype comes from a boy between 2 and 10 years old in good health. CDR3 residues: CASSLGQTNSGGYTF. DNA of the CDR3: TGCGCCAGCAGCTTGGGACAGACAAATTCCGGCGGCTACACCTTC.